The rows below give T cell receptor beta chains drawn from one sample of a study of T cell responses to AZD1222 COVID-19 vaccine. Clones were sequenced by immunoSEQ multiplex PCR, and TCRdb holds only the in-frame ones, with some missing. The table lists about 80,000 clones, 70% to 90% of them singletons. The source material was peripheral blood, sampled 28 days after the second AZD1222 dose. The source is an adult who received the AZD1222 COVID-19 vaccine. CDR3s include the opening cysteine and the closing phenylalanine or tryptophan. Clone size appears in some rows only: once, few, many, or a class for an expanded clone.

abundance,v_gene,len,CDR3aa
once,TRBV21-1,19,CASSKPNPGQGIFNQPQHF
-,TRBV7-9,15,CASSLGSATNYGYTF
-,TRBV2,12,CASSPGTSLRYF
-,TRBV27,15,CASSLGSDSYTEAFF
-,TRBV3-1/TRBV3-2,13,CASSGFGQETQYF
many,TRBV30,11,CALERNTEAFF
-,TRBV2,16,CASSQMGTGAPDTQYF
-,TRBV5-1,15,CASSHRVLKGDTQYF
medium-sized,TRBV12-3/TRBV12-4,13,CASSFHRSDTIYF
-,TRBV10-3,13,CATKGQINTEAFF
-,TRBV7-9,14,CASRSTDNQETQYF
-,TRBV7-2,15,CASSSQQGILSGYTF
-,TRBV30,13,CAWSPGTGEKLFF
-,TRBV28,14,CASSGSLRTDTQYF
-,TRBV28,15,CASMVYGTGGNTIYF
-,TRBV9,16,CASSVGGPGSGNTIYF
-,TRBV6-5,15,CASWRGGESNQPQHF
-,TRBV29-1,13,CSVGSNLLYEQYF
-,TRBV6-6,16,CASSYSRGGVVGEQYF
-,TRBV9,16,CASSVDLFDRGAEAFF
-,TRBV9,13,CASSVALNTEAFF
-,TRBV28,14,CASSHMASYNEQFF
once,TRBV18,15,CASSEIGQQGQPQHF
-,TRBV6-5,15,CASSYRTPTNEKLFF
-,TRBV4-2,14,CASSPRGRDTEAFF
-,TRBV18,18,CASSPAGGGLLGQETQYF
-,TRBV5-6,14,CASSLDLISAEAFF
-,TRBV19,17,CASSMGSGGPSTDTQYF
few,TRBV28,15,CASSPTASGGPAQYF
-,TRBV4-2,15,CASSQTGRGTGELFF
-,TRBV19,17,CASNPKDWRGGLGELFF
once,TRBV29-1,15,CSVGWPSSNTGELFF
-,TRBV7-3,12,CASSLIPGELFF
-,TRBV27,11,CASTRGETQYF
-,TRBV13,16,CASSLRGVNMNTEAFF
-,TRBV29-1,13,CSVDTEGGNTIYF
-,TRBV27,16,CASSIHSGGPTDTQYF
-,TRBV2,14,CASVGQGRYTEAFF
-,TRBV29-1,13,CSVASRGSYEQYF